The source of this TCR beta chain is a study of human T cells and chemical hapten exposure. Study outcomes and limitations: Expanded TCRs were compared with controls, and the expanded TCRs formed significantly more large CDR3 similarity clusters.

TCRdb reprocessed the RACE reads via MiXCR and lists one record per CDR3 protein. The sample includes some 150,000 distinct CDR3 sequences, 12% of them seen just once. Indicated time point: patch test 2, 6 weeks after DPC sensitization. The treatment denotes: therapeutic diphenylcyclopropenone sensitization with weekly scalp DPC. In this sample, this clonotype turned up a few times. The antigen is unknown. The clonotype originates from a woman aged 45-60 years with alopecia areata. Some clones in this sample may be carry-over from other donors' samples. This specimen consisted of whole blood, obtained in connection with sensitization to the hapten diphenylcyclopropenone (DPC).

CDR3 amino acids: CASSSQLMNTEAFF. DNA of the CDR3: TGTGCCAGCAGCTCTCAGCTAATGAACACTGAAGCTTTCTTT. The rearrangement joins TRBV7-8 to TRBJ1-1; D is ambiguous. This CDR3 is 14 amino acids long. Between the trimmed V and J ends, which lost 4 bases and 0 bases, there was a span of 9 bases. Per germline, CDR1 SGHVS and CDR2 FQNEAQ.